Listed below are T cell receptor beta chains from one sample, sequenced in a study of graft-versus-host responses after intestinal transplantation. What these receptors recognize is not known. This table comes from immunoSEQ multiplex PCR, and its TCRdb copy is limited to in-frame clones, with some not included. Altogether around 100,000 clones are present, roughly nine tenths being singletons, with the ten largest covering about 0.9%. The sample consisted of unstimulated CD4+ T cells sorted from spleen or lymph node cells, taken before transplant. These receptors were obtained from a human donor who was the organ donor for an intestinal transplant. Both conserved end residues are part of each CDR3. D genes are given only for firm matches. For some rows the clone size is stated as once, few or many, or as a class when expanded; others skip it.

clone size	CDR3 length	V gene	D gene	J gene	CDR3 DNA	CDR3 protein
.	14	TRBV5-1	.	TRBJ1-2	TGCGCCAGCAGCTTGGAGAGTACTAACTATGGCTACACCTTC	CASSLESTNYGYTF
.	11	TRBV29-1	.	TRBJ1-1	TGCAGCGTTGTTCAGGTTTCCGGAGCTTTCTTT	CSVVQVSGAFF
.	11	TRBV20-1	.	TRBJ1-5	TGCAGTGCTCGCTCCAATCAGCCCCAGCATTTT	CSARSNQPQHF
.	15	TRBV28	.	TRBJ1-1	TGTGCCAGCAGTTCCCACGGGGGTTCGGGCACTGAAGCTTTCTTT	CASSSHGGSGTEAFF
few	14	TRBV19	.	TRBJ1-2	TGTGCCAGTAGTATTACTGGCGGGGGGAATGGCTACACCTTC	CASSITGGGNGYTF
.	14	TRBV5-1	.	TRBJ2-7	TGCGCCAGCAGCCCGGAGGGGGGACGATTCGAGCAGTACTTC	CASSPEGGRFEQYF
.	11	TRBV20-1	.	TRBJ1-1	TGCAGTGCTAGAGCTGGGACTGAAGCTTTCTTT	CSARAGTEAFF
.	17	TRBV19	TRBD2	TRBJ2-6	TGTGCCAGTAGTATAGACCGGGACTACTCTGGGGCCAACGTCCTGACTTTC	CASSIDRDYSGANVLTF
.	15	TRBV14	TRBD1	TRBJ2-7	TGTGCCAGCAGCCAAGATGGGGACAGGGGCCACGAGCAGTACTTC	CASSQDGDRGHEQYF
once	17	TRBV11-2	.	TRBJ1-2	TGTGCCAGCAGCTTATGGGTCTGGGGTCCGGCTAACTATGGCTACACCTTC	CASSLWVWGPANYGYTF